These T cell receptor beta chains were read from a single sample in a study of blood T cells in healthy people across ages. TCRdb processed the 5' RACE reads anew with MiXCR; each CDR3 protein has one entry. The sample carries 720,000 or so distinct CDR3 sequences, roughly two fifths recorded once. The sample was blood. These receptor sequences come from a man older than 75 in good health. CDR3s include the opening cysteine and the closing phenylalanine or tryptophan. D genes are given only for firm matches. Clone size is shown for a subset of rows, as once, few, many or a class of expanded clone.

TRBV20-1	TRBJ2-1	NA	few	CSARDHSRAHNEQFF	TGCAGTGCTAGAGATCATTCCAGGGCGCACAATGAGCAGTTCTTC
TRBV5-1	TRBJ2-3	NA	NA	CACSFGVSTDTQYF	TGCGCCTGCAGCTTCGGGGTGAGCACAGATACGCAGTATTTT
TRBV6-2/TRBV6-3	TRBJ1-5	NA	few	CASSYSDASNQPQHF	TGTGCCAGCAGTTACTCAGACGCCAGCAATCAGCCCCAGCATTTT
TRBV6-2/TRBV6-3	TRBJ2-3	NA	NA	CASSEQATTQYF	TGTGCCAGCAGTGAACAGGCAACTACGCAGTATTTT
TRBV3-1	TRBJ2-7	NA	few	CASSLPGAGTYEQYF	TGTGCCAGCAGCCTTCCAGGGGCGGGAACCTACGAGCAGTACTTC
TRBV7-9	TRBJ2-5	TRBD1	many	CASSGTGTGDGETQYF	TGTGCCAGCAGCGGCACCGGGACAGGGGATGGAGAGACCCAGTACTTC
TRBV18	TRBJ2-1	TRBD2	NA	CASSPPSSGVSVRQFF	TGTGCCAGCTCACCACCGTCTAGCGGTGTGAGTGTACGGCAGTTCTTC
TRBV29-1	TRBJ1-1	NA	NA	CSVDRDLLNTEAFF	TGCAGCGTTGATCGAGACCTCTTGAACACTGAAGCTTTCTTT
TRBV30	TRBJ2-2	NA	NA	CAWRSANTGELFF	TGTGCCTGGAGGAGCGCGAACACCGGGGAGCTGTTTTTT
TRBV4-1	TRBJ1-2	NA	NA	CASSHQNRQIESNYGYTF	TGCGCCAGCAGCCACCAGAACAGACAGATAGAATCTAACTATGGCTACACCTTC
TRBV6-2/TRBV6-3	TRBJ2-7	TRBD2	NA	CASSYSESSGGYEQYF	TGTGCCAGCAGTTACTCTGAATCTAGCGGGGGATACGAGCAGTACTTC
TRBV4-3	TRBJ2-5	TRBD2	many	CASSQDLPGLALETQYF	TGCGCCAGCAGCCAAGATTTGCCCGGACTAGCGTTAGAGACCCAGTACTTC
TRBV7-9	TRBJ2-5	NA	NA	CASSLGGFFETQYF	TGTGCCAGCAGCTTAGGGGGATTTTTCGAGACCCAGTACTTC
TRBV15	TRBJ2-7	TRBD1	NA	CATSRGQGQGGNEQYF	TGTGCCACCAGCAGAGGGCAAGGACAGGGCGGCAACGAGCAGTACTTC
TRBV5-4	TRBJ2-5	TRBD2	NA	CASSLTSGRRQETQYF	TGTGCCAGCAGCTTGACTAGCGGGAGGAGGCAAGAGACCCAGTACTTC
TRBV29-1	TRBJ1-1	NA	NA	CSVGGNMNTEAFF	TGCAGCGTTGGGGGGAACATGAACACTGAAGCTTTCTTT
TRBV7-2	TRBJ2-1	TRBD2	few	CASSLSGSGSSYNEQFF	TGTGCCAGCAGCTTATCGGGTAGCGGGAGTTCCTACAATGAGCAGTTCTTC
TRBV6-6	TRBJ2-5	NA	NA	CASSYNQETQYF	TGTGCCAGCAGTTACAACCAGGAGACCCAGTACTTC
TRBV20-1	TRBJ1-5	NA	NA	CSARDNIGEGYSNQPQHF	TGCAGTGCTAGAGATAACATCGGAGAGGGTTATAGCAATCAGCCCCAGCATTTT
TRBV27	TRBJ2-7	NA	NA	CASSLRETGPYEQYF	TGTGCCAGCAGTTTACGAGAGACCGGGCCCTACGAGCAGTACTTC
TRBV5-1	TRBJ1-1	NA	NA	CASTLSGAVNTEAFF	TGCGCCAGCACCCTCTCGGGGGCAGTGAACACTGAAGCTTTCTTT
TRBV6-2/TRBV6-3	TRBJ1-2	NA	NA	CASSKANYGYTF	TGTGCCAGCTCAAAGGCAAACTATGGCTACACCTTC
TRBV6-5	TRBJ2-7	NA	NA	CASSQMTTQIAYEQYF	TGTGCCAGCAGCCAAATGACGACACAGATTGCCTACGAGCAGTACTTC
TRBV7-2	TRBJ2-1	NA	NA	CASILARHNNEQFF	TGTGCCAGCATCCTGGCCCGACACAACAATGAGCAGTTCTTC
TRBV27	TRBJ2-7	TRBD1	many	CASRNVGTGKDYEQYF	TGTGCCAGCCGTAATGTGGGGACAGGGAAAGACTACGAGCAGTACTTC
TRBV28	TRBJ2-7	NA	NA	CASSDSDSSSYEQYF	TGTGCCAGCAGCGATTCAGACTCGAGCTCCTACGAGCAGTACTTC
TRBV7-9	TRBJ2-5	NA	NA	CASSSRAQETQYF	TGTGCCAGCAGCTCGCGGGCGCAAGAGACCCAGTACTTC
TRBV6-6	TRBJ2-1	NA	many	CASSTGNSYNEQFF	TGTGCCAGTTCAACGGGAAATTCCTACAATGAGCAGTTCTTC
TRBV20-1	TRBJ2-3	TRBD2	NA	CSARAPSGGPDTQYF	TGCAGTGCTAGAGCTCCTAGCGGGGGGCCAGATACGCAGTATTTT
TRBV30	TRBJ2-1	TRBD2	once	CAWWTSRYNEQFF	TGTGCCTGGTGGACTAGCAGATACAATGAGCAGTTCTTC
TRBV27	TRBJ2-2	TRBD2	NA	CASSLLPPLAGVTGELFF	TGTGCCAGCAGTTTATTACCGCCACTAGCGGGAGTTACCGGGGAGCTGTTTTTT
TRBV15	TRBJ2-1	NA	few	CATSRVGGQNNEQFF	TGTGCCACCAGCAGAGTCGGGGGACAAAACAATGAGCAGTTCTTC
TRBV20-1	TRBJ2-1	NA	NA	CSAVRRVLTVYNEQFF	TGCAGTGCTGTGCGCCGGGTTCTAACCGTTTACAATGAGCAGTTCTTC
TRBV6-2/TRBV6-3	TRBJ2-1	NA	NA	CASGGLLKFF	TGTGCCAGCGGTGGACTGCTGAAGTTCTTC
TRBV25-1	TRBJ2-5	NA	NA	CASSGGTMPFGQYF	TGTGCCAGCAGTGGAGGGACCATGCCTTTCGGGCAGTACTTC
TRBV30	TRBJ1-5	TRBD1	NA	CAWSTPTGDSNQPQHF	TGTGCCTGGAGTACACCGACAGGGGATAGCAATCAGCCCCAGCATTTT
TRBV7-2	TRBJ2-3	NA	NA	CASSPRPVTTDTQYF	TGTGCCAGCAGCCCACGGCCGGTAACCACAGATACGCAGTATTTT
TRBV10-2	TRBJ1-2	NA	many	CASSDLEVPHRGYTF	TGCGCCAGCAGTGACCTGGAAGTTCCCCATCGGGGCTACACCTTC
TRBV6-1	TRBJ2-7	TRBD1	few	CASNPRDRKYF	TGTGCCAGCAATCCCCGGGACAGGAAGTACTTC
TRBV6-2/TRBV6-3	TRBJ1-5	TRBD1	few	CASRRGRDQPQHF	TGTGCCAGCCGAAGGGGGCGGGATCAGCCCCAGCATTTT
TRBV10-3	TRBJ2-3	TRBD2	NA	CAISESWTSTDTQYF	TGTGCCATCAGTGAGTCGTGGACTAGTACAGATACGCAGTATTTT
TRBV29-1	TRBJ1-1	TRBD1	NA	CSAVRQGRTEAFF	TGCAGCGCGGTACGACAGGGGCGGACTGAAGCTTTCTTT
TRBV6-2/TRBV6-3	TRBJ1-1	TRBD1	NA	CASRTPFGQANSNTEAFF	TGTGCCAGCAGAACCCCATTCGGACAGGCGAATTCGAACACTGAAGCTTTCTTT
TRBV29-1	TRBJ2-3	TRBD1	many	CSVLDRGHTDTQYF	TGCAGCGTCTTGGACAGGGGCCACACAGATACGCAGTATTTT
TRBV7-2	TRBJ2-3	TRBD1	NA	CASSLVSGQGATDTQYF	TGTGCCAGCAGCCTCGTAAGTGGACAGGGGGCAACAGATACGCAGTATTTT
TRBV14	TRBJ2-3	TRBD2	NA	CASSQDLAGGTTDTQYF	TGTGCCAGCAGCCAAGATCTAGCGGGGGGGACCACAGATACGCAGTATTTT
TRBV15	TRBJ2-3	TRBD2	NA	CATSIGLAGADTQYF	TGTGCCACCAGCATCGGACTAGCGGGGGCAGATACGCAGTATTTT
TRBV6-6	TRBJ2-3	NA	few	CASSYLEITSTDTQYF	TGTGCCAGCAGTTACTTAGAGATTACTAGCACAGATACGCAGTATTTT
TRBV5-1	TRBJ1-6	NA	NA	CASSLEGSSSPLHF	TGCGCCAGCAGCTTGGAAGGGTCGAGTTCACCCCTCCACTTT
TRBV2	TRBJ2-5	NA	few	CASSVLSTQETQYF	TGTGCCAGCAGTGTCTTGAGTACCCAAGAGACCCAGTACTTC
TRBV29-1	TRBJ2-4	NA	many	CSVEVKNIQYF	TGCAGCGTTGAAGTGAAGAACATTCAGTACTTC